Reported below is one T cell receptor beta chain. Its antigen is unidentified. Every bit of the isolated RNA underwent reverse transcription, so sequencing read expressed TCRB transcripts. Assay used: immunoSEQ multiplex PCR; TCRdb lists only in-frame clones, some missing. The table shows fewer than 550,000 clones, with roughly 11% occurring only once. This specimen comes from a study of beta chain features in type 1 diabetes. General study points: Type 1 diabetes patients had TCRB CDR3s that were shorter (moderately but significantly so) in all four CD4+ subsets.

The material sequenced was naive CD4+ T cells from blood. The sequence was collected from a young woman in good health.

The CDR3 DNA follows: TGTGCCAGCAGTAAAGTTCTAAACACAGATACGCAGTATTTT. It encodes CASSKVLNTDTQYF. V is TRBV2 and J is TRBJ2-3; no reliable D call. V gave up 5 bases and J gave up 2 bases, with 11 bases separating them. Germline V gives CDR1 SNHLY, CDR2 FYNNEI. The CDR3 spans 14 residues.